Listed below are T cell receptor beta chains from one sample, sequenced in a study of T-cell reconstitution after alpha-beta-depleted transplantation in children. TCRdb redid the calling of the PCR reads with MiXCR, one entry per CDR3 protein. The sample has 280,000 or so distinct CDR3 sequences, 11% seen once. The material was peripheral blood, obtained 180 days after TCRalphabeta/CD19-depleted stem cell transplant. Source of these receptors: a male patient aged 2 to 9 who had a stem cell transplant for chronic granulomatous disease, so the T cells may come from the graft donor. The CDR3 runs from the conserved cysteine through the conserved F or W. The D gene is left open where the match is weak. Clone size appears in some rows only: once, few, many, or a class for an expanded clone.

j_gene,v_gene,abundance,d_gene,CDR3nt,CDR3aa
TRBJ2-3,TRBV5-6,.,.,TGTGCCAGCAGCTCCTGGGAGTACACAGATACGCAGTATTTT,CASSSWEYTDTQYF
TRBJ2-2,TRBV20-1,many,.,TGCAGTGCTAGAGATCAGGGCAGAGTCGCCGGGGAGCTGTTTTTT,CSARDQGRVAGELFF
TRBJ2-5,TRBV7-2,many,.,TGTGCCAGCGGGCTTTGGGGGGAAATTGGGACCCAGTACTTC,CASGLWGEIGTQYF
TRBJ2-2,TRBV5-1,many,TRBD2,TGCGCCAGCAGCTTGGTAAAGCGGGAGAGCCCCACCGGGGAGCTGTTTTTT,CASSLVKRESPTGELFF
TRBJ2-1,TRBV6-2/TRBV6-3,many,.,TGTGCCAGCAGTTTTCGGCAGGGGTCGCCCTACAATGAGCAGTTCTTC,CASSFRQGSPYNEQFF
TRBJ2-7,TRBV20-1,few,.,TGCAGTGCAAAAGTGACAGACTCCTACGAGCAGTACTTC,CSAKVTDSYEQYF
TRBJ2-7,TRBV18,many,.,TGTGCCAGCTCACCATCGGCAGGGGCCTCCTACGAGCAGTACTTC,CASSPSAGASYEQYF
TRBJ2-1,TRBV14,few,.,TGTGCCAGCAGCCCCTCTTTGAATGAGCAGTTCTTC,CASSPSLNEQFF
TRBJ2-1,TRBV28,many,TRBD2,TGTGCCAGCTCAACTAGCGGGCCCTCCTACAATGAGCAGTTCTTC,CASSTSGPSYNEQFF
TRBJ2-2,TRBV5-4,.,.,TGTGCCAGCAGCTTGAGGGCGGGCCCGAACACCGGGGAGCTGTTTTTT,CASSLRAGPNTGELFF
TRBJ2-3,TRBV20-1,many,.,TGCAGTGCTAGAGATCGGCTAGCTACCCCATTGGCAGATACGCAGTATTTT,CSARDRLATPLADTQYF
TRBJ2-3,TRBV5-1,many,.,TGCGCCAGCAGCCTCAGTTTTGGTCGCACAGATACGCAGTATTTT,CASSLSFGRTDTQYF
TRBJ2-7,TRBV7-9,.,TRBD1,TGTGCCAGCAGCTTAGCATGGGACAGTTCCTACGAGCAGTACTTC,CASSLAWDSSYEQYF
TRBJ2-7,TRBV4-2,.,.,TGTGCCAGCAGCCTCACGAGGGGACCCCTAAGCTCCTACGAGCAGTACTTC,CASSLTRGPLSSYEQYF
TRBJ2-2,TRBV5-1,many,TRBD2,TGCGCCAGCAGCGCGACTAGCGGCTACACCGGGGAGCTGTTTTTT,CASSATSGYTGELFF
TRBJ2-2,TRBV7-6,many,.,TGTGCCAGCAGCTTAGGCGAGAATCGGGAGCTGTTTTTT,CASSLGENRELFF
TRBJ2-5,TRBV5-1,many,.,TGCGCCAGCAGCTCCGAGGGGGAGGAGACCCAGTACTTC,CASSSEGEETQYF
TRBJ2-1,TRBV15,many,TRBD2,TGTGCCACCAGCCCTGGACGGGGAGGGAGATTCTTC,CATSPGRGGRFF
TRBJ2-1,TRBV5-4,many,TRBD2,TGTGCCAGCAGCGACTCGCTAGCGGGAGTTCACAATGAGCAGTTCTTC,CASSDSLAGVHNEQFF
TRBJ2-5,TRBV7-2,many,.,TGTGCCAGCAGCACGAGGGACCGTAGTGAGACCCAGTACTTC,CASSTRDRSETQYF
TRBJ1-1,TRBV29-1,many,.,TGCAGCGTTGTGCCGACGGGCACTGAAGCTTTCTTT,CSVVPTGTEAFF
TRBJ1-5,TRBV4-2,many,.,TGTGCCAGCAGCCAAGACTCCAGGGGATACAATCAGCCCCAGCATTTT,CASSQDSRGYNQPQHF
TRBJ1-5,TRBV12-3/TRBV12-4,many,TRBD1,TGTGCCAGCAGTTTTGGGCAGGGGGCCGATCAGCCCCAGCATTTT,CASSFGQGADQPQHF
TRBJ2-1,TRBV7-8,many,TRBD1,TGTGCCAGCAGCGAGGACAGGGGCTCCTACAATGAGCAGTTCTTC,CASSEDRGSYNEQFF
TRBJ2-4,TRBV10-2,few,TRBD1,TGCGCCAGCAGGGGGACAGGGGGAAACATTCAGTACTTC,CASRGTGGNIQYF
TRBJ2-7,TRBV15,many,.,TGTGCCACCAGCAGAGATATATCCTACGAGCAGTACTTC,CATSRDISYEQYF
TRBJ1-1,TRBV10-2,many,.,TGCGCCAGCAGTGAGTCTTGGAGCGGACAGTTAATGAACACTGAAGCTTTCTTT,CASSESWSGQLMNTEAFF
TRBJ2-7,TRBV7-2,many,.,TGTGCCAGCAGCTTAAGCCCACAGGTTTACTACGAGCAGTACTTC,CASSLSPQVYYEQYF
TRBJ1-6,TRBV5-1,many,.,TGCGCCAGCAGCTTGAAGCCAGGGGACGGTTCACCCCTCCACTTT,CASSLKPGDGSPLHF
TRBJ1-3,TRBV6-1,many,.,TGTGCCAGCAGTGAACAGGGCTCTGGAAACACCATATATTTT,CASSEQGSGNTIYF
TRBJ2-2,TRBV5-1,many,.,TGCGCCAGCAGCCTCAGGGGACAAACGGGAAGGGCCGGGGAGCTGTTTTTT,CASSLRGQTGRAGELFF
TRBJ2-7,TRBV28,many,TRBD1,TGTGCCAGCAGTGACAGGGGGCGCGGATCCTACGAGCAGTACTTC,CASSDRGRGSYEQYF
TRBJ1-1,TRBV7-8,many,.,TGTGCCAGCAGCTCTCCAGGGCTCACTGAAGCCTTCTTT,CASSSPGLTEAFF
TRBJ2-1,TRBV5-1,many,TRBD2,TGCGCCAGCAGGCCCACTAGCGGGAGTCTCAATGAGCAGTTCTTC,CASRPTSGSLNEQFF
TRBJ2-5,TRBV20-1,many,.,TGCAGTGCTAGCCCCCGACCCTTTCCAGGGACCCAGTACTTC,CSASPRPFPGTQYF
TRBJ2-7,TRBV3-1,many,.,TGTGCCAGCAGCCAAGGGAGTCGGCGAACCTACGAGCAGTACTTC,CASSQGSRRTYEQYF
TRBJ2-5,TRBV24-1,many,TRBD2,TGTGCCACCAGTGATTTGCAGGGGGGACTAGCGGACCAAGAGACCCAGTACTTC,CATSDLQGGLADQETQYF
TRBJ2-1,TRBV7-2,many,.,TGTGCCATCGGGACTTTCAATGAGCAGTTCTTC,CAIGTFNEQFF
TRBJ2-1,TRBV29-1,many,TRBD2,TGCAGCGTTTGGCCCGGGACTAGTTACAATGAGCAGTTCTTC,CSVWPGTSYNEQFF
TRBJ2-5,TRBV9,many,.,TGTGCCAGCAGCGCGAGGGGCGAAGAGACCCAGTACTTC,CASSARGEETQYF
TRBJ2-1,TRBV6-2/TRBV6-3,.,.,TGTGCCAGCAGTTTTTTTTCGGGGGGCGTCTACAATGAGCAGTTCTTC,CASSFFSGGVYNEQFF
TRBJ2-2,TRBV7-9,many,.,TGTGCCAAAACCGAGGGGGTCGGGGAGCTGTTTTTT,CAKTEGVGELFF
TRBJ2-3,TRBV11-2,many,TRBD1,TGTGCCAGCAGCACAAACCGCTTCAGGACAGGGTCGTTGATTGGAGCGGATACGCAGTATTTT,CASSTNRFRTGSLIGADTQYF
TRBJ2-1,TRBV15,many,.,TGTGCCACCAGCAGAGATGGCGGGGTTGGTAGAAACAATGAGCAGTTCTTC,CATSRDGGVGRNNEQFF
TRBJ1-1,TRBV12-3/TRBV12-4,many,.,TGTGCCAGCAGTCTCGGCCGGTCTCTCGGGGGCACTGAAGCTTTCTTT,CASSLGRSLGGTEAFF
TRBJ2-1,TRBV28,once,TRBD2,TGTGCCAGCAGGTTAGCGGGACAACCCTACAATGAGCAGTTCTTC,CASRLAGQPYNEQFF
TRBJ2-4,TRBV12-3/TRBV12-4,many,TRBD1,TGTGCCAGCAGTTTGTGGGACAGGGGAAACATTCAGTACTTC,CASSLWDRGNIQYF
TRBJ2-7,TRBV12-3/TRBV12-4,many,TRBD2,TGTGCCAGCAGTTCTAGCGGGAACGGCTACGAGCAGTACTTC,CASSSSGNGYEQYF
TRBJ2-7,TRBV4-2,many,TRBD2,TGTGCCAGCAGCTGGCGGGAGAGAGGCTACGAGCAGTACTTC,CASSWRERGYEQYF
TRBJ1-5,TRBV15,many,.,TGTGCCACCAGCAGAGTGAGCAATCAGCCCCAGCATTTT,CATSRVSNQPQHF
TRBJ2-3,TRBV9,many,TRBD2,TGTGCCAGCAGCGTAGTAGGGACTAGCCATATAGATACGCAGTATTTT,CASSVVGTSHIDTQYF
TRBJ2-1,TRBV24-1,many,TRBD1,TGTGCCACCAGTGATTCCGGGACAGGGATGGTTGAGCAGTTCTTC,CATSDSGTGMVEQFF
TRBJ1-2,TRBV18,many,TRBD1,TGTGCCAGCTCCCCCGGGACAGGGGGAAACTATGGCTACACCTTC,CASSPGTGGNYGYTF
TRBJ1-6,TRBV28,.,.,TGTGCCAGCCAACCACTAAGCTCCTATAATTCACCCCTCCACTTT,CASQPLSSYNSPLHF
TRBJ2-7,TRBV20-1,many,TRBD1,TGCAGTGCCCTAAGGGGACAGGGCGGCTACGAGCAGTACTTC,CSALRGQGGYEQYF
TRBJ2-7,TRBV11-2,many,.,TGTGCCAGCAGCTTAAGGTTTGCGAATCCGCTGAGCTACGAGCAGTACTTC,CASSLRFANPLSYEQYF
TRBJ1-6,TRBV5-8,few,TRBD1,TGTGCCAGCAGCTCACCAGGGGGCTACTATTCACCCCTCCACTTT,CASSSPGGYYSPLHF